This TCR beta chain was recovered during a study of identical twins. With 5 bases clipped from V and 3 bases from J, the junction kept 6 bases outside the gene matches. The CDR3 totals 14 residues. CDR1 SGHTA and CDR2 FQGNSA come from the germline V gene. This clonotype has only a few counts. Antigen: not known. After template switching added a universal primer site, the resulting cDNA carried unique molecular identifiers. MiXCR, applied by TCRdb to the 5' RACE reads, yields one record per CDR3 protein. The repertoire holds about 1.7 million distinct CDR3 sequences, with around a third as singletons. Findings of the study overall: These conclusions were based on statistical analysis (cross-sectional, not following the same donors). Beta out-of-frame sequences showed weaker excess sharing between twins. Zero-insertion findings could be partly confounded by invariant cells (MAIT and iNKT cells).

V and J are TRBV7-2 and TRBJ2-5; 7 nucleotides line up with TRBD2. The receptor was isolated from a newborn girl in good health. The sample taken for sequencing was cord blood. The CDR3 spells CASSRLAREETQYF. The CDR3 DNA follows: TGTGCCAGCAGCCGACTAGCTAGGGAAGAGACCCAGTACTTC.